A selection of T cell receptor beta chains follows, all from one sample in a study of blood T cell repertoires in COVID-19. Data came from immunoSEQ multiplex PCR; TCRdb stores just in-frame clones and leaves some out. The table records around 200,000 clones, roughly 90% of them present only once. Sequenced input: peripheral blood. The source is a man between 45 and 60 years old with acute or convalescent COVID-19. The CDR3 runs from the conserved cysteine through the conserved F or W. A D gene is named only where the DNA matches it firmly.

v_call	d_call	cdr3_aa
TRBV21-1	-	CASSARQTDTQYF
TRBV6-6	-	CASTLEGGAGTDTQYF
TRBV28	TRBD1	CASRTGQGGQPQHF
TRBV3-1/TRBV3-2	-	CASSHLQVADGYTF
TRBV7-9	-	CASRPDSLWGYTF
TRBV3-1/TRBV3-2	-	CASSLGQTEAFF
TRBV6-2/TRBV6-3	-	CASSYGEEQETQYF
TRBV7-9	TRBD2	CASSFGTSGGRDTQYF
TRBV27	-	CASSLSIPGTGELFF
TRBV18	-	CASSPPMQRGTEAFF
TRBV4-3	-	CASSQGADRYNEKLFF
TRBV5-1	-	CASSLSQSHEQYF
TRBV7-9	-	CASRGGGTGDTEAFF
TRBV7-2	TRBD2	CASSLAGGKHNEQFF
TRBV18	TRBD2	CASSPGLAGMGPSTDTQYF
TRBV28	TRBD1	CASSTAGTGEQPQHF
TRBV28	TRBD2	CASSIPGLAPQYF
TRBV30	-	CAWSTSNTIYF
TRBV7-9	TRBD2	CASSLLAGGPETDTQYF
TRBV9	-	CASSVGGVSGNTIYF
TRBV2	-	CARTRYNEQFF
TRBV30	-	CAWSAGAAGTGELFF
TRBV27	-	CASSLVLGGSNTEAFF
TRBV2	-	CASRLLTLGEQFF
TRBV18	TRBD2	CASSRARTSGYNEQFF
TRBV29-1	TRBD2	CSVEEFTSGQETQYF
TRBV19	-	CASSIWGQSDQPQHF
TRBV27	TRBD2	CASNSGTTRSNEQFF
TRBV6-1	-	CASSEQGNIRSEQFF
TRBV23-1	-	CASRENSGANVLTF
TRBV5-1	-	CASSPSTLNEKLFF
TRBV18	-	CASSLQEGNTEAFF
TRBV9	TRBD2	CASSVGASGTLGGETQYF
TRBV11-3	-	CASSLPAGYSNQPQHF
TRBV7-3	-	CASSFSGSETQYF
TRBV15	TRBD1	CATSRERTGSTDTQYF
TRBV29-1	-	CSAFRKGGETQYF
TRBV3-1/TRBV3-2	-	CASSQDSDTIYF
TRBV28	-	CASSLSREQYF
TRBV29-1	-	CSALEGGFTDTQYF
TRBV4-2	TRBD1	CASSQGDRGNYGYTF
TRBV21-1	-	CASSKVAQVQGPSGRTGNTIYF
TRBV27	-	CASSSGRWNEKLFF